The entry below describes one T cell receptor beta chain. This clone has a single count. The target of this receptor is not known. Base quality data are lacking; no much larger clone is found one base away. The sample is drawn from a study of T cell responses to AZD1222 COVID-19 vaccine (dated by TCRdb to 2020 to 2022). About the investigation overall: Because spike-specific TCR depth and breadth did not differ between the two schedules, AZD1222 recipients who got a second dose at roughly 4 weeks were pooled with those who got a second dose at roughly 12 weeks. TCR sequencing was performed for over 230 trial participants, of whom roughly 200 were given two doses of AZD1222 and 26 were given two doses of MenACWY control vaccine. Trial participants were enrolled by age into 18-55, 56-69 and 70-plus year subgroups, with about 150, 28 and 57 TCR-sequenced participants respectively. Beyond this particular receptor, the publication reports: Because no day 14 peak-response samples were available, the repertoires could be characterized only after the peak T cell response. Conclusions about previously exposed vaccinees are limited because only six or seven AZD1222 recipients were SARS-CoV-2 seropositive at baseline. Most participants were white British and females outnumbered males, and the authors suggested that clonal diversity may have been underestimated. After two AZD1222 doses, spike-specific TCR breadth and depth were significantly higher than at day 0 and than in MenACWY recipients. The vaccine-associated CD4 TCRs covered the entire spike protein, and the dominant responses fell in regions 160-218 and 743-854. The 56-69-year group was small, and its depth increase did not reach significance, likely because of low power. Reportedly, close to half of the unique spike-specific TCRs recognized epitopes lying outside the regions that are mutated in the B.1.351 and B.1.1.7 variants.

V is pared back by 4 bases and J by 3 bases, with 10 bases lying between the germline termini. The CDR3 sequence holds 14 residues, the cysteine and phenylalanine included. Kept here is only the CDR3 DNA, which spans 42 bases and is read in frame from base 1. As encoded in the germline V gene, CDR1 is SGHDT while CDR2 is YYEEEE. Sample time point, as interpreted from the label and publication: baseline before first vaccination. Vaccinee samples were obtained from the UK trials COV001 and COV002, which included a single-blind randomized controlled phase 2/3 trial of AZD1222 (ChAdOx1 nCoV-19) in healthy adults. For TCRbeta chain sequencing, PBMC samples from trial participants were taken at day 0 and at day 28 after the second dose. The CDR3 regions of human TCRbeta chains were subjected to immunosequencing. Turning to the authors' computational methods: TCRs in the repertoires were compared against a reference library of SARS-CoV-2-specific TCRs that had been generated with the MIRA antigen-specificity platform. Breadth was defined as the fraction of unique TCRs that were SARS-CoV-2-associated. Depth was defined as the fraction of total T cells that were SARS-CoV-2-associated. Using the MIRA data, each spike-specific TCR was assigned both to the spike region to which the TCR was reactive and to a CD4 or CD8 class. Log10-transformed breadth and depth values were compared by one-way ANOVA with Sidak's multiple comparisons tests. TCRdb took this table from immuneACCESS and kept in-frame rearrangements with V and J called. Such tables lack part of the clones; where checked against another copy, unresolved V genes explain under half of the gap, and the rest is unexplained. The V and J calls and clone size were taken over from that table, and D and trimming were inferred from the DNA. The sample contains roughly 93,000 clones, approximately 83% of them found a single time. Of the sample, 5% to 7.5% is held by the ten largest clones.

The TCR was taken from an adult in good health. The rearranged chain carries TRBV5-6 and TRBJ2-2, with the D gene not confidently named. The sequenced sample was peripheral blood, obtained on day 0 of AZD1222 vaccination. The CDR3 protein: CASSPGRYTGELFF. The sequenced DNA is TGTGCCAGCAGCCCCGGGCGTTACACCGGGGAGCTGTTTTTT.